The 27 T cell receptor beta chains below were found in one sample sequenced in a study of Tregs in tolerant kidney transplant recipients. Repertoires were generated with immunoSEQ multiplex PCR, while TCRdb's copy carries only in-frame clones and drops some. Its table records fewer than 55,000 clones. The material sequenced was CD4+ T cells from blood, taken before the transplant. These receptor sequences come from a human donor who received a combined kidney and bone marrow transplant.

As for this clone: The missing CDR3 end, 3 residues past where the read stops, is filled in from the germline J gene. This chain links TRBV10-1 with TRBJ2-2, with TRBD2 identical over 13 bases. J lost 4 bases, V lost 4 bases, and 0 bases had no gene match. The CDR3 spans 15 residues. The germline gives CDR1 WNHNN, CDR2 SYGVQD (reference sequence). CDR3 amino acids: CASSGLAGGTGELFF. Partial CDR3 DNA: TGCGCCAGCAGTGGACTAGCGGGGGGCACCGGGGAG.

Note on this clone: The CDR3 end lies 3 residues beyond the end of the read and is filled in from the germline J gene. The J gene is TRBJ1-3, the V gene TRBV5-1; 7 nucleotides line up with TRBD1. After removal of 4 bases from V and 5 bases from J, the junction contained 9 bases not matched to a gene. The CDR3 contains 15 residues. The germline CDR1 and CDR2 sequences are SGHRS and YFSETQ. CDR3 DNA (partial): TGCGCCAGCAGCCCCCTTGGGACAGAGCGAAACACC. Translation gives CASSPLGTERNT. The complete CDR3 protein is CASSPLGTERNTIYF.

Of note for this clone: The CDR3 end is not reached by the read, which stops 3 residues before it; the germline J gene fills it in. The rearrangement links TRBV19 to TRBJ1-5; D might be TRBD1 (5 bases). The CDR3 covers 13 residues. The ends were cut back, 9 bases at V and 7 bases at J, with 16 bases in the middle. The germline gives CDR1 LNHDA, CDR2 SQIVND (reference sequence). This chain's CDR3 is CASLGQALQPQHF. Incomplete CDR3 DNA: TGTGCCAGCCTTGGACAAGCATTGCAGCCC.

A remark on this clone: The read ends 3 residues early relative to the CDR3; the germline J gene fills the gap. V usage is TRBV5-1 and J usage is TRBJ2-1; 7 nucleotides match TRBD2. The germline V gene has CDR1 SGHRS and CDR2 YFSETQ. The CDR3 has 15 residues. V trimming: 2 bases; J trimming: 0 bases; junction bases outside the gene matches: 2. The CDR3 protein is CASSLGGSSYNEQFF. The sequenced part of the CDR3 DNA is TGCGCCAGCAGCTTAGGCGGGAGCTCCTACAATGAG.

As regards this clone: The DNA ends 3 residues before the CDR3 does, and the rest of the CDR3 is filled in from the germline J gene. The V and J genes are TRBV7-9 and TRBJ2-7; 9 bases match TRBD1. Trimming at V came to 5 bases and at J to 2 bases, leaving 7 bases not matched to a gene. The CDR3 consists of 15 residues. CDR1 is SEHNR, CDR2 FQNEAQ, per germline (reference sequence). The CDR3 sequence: CASSTRDRAAYEQYF. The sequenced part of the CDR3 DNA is TGTGCCAGCAGCACCCGGGACAGGGCCGCCTACGAG.

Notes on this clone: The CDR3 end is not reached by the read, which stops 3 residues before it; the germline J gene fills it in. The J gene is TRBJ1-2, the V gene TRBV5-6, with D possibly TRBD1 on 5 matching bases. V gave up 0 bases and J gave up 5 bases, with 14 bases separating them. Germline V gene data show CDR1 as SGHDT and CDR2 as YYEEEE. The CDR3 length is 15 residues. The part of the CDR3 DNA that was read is TGTGCCAGCAGCTTGGGGGGCATGTCCCTTTATGGC. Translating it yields CASSLGGMSLYG. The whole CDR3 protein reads CASSLGGMSLYGYTF.

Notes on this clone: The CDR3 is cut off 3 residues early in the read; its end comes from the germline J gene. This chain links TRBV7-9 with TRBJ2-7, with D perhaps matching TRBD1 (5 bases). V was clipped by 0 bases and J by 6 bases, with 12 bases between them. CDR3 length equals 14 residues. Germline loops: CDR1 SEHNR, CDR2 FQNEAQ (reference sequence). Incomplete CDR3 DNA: TGTGCCAGCAGCTTAGCGGGGCTGGGCCTCGAG. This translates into CASSLAGLGLE. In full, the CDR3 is CASSLAGLGLEQYF.

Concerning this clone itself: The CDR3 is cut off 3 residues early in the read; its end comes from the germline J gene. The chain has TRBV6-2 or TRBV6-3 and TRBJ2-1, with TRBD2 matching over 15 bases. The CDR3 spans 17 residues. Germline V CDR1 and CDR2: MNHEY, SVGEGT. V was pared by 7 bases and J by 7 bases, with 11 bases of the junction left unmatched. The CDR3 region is CASTIGTSGRRQNEQFF. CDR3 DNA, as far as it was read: TGTGCCAGCACCATAGGGACTAGCGGGAGGCGTCAGAATGAG.

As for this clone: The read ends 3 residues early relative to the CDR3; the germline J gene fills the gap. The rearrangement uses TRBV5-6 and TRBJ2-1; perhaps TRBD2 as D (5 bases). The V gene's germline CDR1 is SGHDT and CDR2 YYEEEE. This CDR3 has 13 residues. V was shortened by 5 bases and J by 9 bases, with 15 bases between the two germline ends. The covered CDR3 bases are TGTGCCAGCAGATCCGGGGTGCGCGGTGAG. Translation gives CASRSGVRGE. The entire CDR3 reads CASRSGVRGEQFF.

CDR3 DNA, as far as it was read: TGTGCCAGTAACCCTAGGGGGGGTGCTGGGGCCAACGTC. Amino acids: CASNPRGGAGANV. The full CDR3 reads CASNPRGGAGANVLTF. The chain is built from TRBV19 and TRBJ2-6; a weak D match, TRBD2 (7 bases). The missing CDR3 end, 3 residues past where the read stops, is filled in from the germline J gene. Trimming shortened V by 7 bases and J by 2 bases, and 15 bases separated the two germline ends. CDR1 is LNHDA and CDR2 is SQIVND in the germline V gene (reference sequence). The CDR3 is made up of 16 amino acids. The variable domain in full, with the rest retrieved from reference TRBV19 and TRBJ2-6, is DGGITQSPKYLFRKEGQNVTLSCEQNLNHDAMYWYRQDPGQGLRLIYYSQIVNDFQKGDIAEGYSVSREKKESFPLTVTSAQKNPTAFYLCASNPRGGAGANVLTFGAGSRLTVL.

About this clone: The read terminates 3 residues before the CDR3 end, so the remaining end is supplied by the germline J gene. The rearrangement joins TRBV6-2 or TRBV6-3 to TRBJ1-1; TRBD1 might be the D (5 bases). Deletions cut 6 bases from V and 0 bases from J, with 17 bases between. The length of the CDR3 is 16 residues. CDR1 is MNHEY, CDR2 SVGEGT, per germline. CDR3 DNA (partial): TGTGCCAGCAGGCCAGCATCGACAGAAATGAACACTGAA. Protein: CASRPASTEMNTE. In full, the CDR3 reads CASRPASTEMNTEAFF.

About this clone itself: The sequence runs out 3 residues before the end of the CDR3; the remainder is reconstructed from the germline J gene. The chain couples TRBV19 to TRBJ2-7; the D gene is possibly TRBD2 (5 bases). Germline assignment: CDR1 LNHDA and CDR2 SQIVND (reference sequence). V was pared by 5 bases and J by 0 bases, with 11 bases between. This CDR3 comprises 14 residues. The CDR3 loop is CASSPRANSYEQYF. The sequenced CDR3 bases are TGTGCCAGTAGTCCGCGGGCTAACTCCTACGAG.

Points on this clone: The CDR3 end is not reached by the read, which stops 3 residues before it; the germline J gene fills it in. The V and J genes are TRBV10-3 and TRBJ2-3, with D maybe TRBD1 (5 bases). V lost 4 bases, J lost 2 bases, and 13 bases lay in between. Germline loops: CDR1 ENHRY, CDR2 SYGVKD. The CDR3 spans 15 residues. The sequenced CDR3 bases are TGTGCCATCAGTGGCGTGAGACAGCACACAGATACG. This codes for CAISGVRQHTDT. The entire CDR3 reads CAISGVRQHTDTQYF.

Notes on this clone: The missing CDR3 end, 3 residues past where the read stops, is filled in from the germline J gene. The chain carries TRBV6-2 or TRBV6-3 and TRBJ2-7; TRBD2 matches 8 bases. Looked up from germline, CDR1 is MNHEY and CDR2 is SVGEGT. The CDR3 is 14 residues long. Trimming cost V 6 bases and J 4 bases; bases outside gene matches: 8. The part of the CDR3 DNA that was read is TGTGCCAGCAGCAAAGATAGCGGGACGTACGAG. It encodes CASSKDSGTYE. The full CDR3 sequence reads CASSKDSGTYEQYF.

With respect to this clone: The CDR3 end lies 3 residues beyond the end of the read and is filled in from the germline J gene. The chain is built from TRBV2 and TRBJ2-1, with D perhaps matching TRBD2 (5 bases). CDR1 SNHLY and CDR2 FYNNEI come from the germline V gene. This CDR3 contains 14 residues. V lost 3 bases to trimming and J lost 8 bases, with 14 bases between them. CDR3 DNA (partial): TGTGCCAGCAGTGAGCTAGCCCCCCGGGATGAG. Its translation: CASSELAPRDE. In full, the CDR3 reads CASSELAPRDEQFF.

This CDR3 reads CASSWGLAGGETQYF. CDR3 DNA (partial): TGTGCCAGCAGCTGGGGACTAGCGGGAGGGGAGACC. The chain uses TRBV7-9 and TRBJ2-5, with 16 bases aligning to TRBD2. The read terminates 3 residues ahead of where the CDR3 ends, so the germline J gene completes it. The germline CDR1 and CDR2 sequences are SEHNR and FQNEAQ (reference sequence). V lost 4 bases and J lost 5; bases outside the gene matches: 1. CDR3 length equals 15 residues.

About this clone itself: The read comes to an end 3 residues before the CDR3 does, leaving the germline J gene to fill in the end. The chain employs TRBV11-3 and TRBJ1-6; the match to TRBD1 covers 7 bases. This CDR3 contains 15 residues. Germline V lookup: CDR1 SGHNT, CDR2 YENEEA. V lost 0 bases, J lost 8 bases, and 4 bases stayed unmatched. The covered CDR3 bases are TGTGCCAGCAGCTTAGATGCAGGGACAGATTCACCC. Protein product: CASSLDAGTDSP. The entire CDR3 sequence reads CASSLDAGTDSPLHF.

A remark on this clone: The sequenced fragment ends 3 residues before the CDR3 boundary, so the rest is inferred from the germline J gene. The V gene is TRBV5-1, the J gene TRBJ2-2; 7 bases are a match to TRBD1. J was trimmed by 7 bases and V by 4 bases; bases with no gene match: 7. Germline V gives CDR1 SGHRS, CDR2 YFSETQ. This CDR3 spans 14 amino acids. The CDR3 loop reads CASSRQGSNGELFF. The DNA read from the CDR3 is TGCGCCAGCAGCCGACAGGGTTCTAACGGGGAG.

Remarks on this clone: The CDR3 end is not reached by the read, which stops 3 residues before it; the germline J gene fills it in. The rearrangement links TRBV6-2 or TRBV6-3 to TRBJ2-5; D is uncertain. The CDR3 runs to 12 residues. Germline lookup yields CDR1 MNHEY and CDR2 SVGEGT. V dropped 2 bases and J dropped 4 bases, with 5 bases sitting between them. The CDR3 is CASSYTGETQYF. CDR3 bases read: TGTGCCAGCAGTTACACGGGAGAGACC.

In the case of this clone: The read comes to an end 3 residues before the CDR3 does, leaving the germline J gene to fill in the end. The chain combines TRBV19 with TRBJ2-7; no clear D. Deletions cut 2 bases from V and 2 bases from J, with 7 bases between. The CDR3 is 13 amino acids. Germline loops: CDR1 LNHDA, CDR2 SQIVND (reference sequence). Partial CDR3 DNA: TGTGCCAGTAGTATAAACAGCCCCTACGAG. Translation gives CASSINSPYE. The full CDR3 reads CASSINSPYEQYF. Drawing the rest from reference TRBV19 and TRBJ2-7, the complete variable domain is DGGITQSPKYLFRKEGQNVTLSCEQNLNHDAMYWYRQDPGQGLRLIYYSQIVNDFQKGDIAEGYSVSREKKESFPLTVTSAQKNPTAFYLCASSINSPYEQYFGPGTRLTVT.

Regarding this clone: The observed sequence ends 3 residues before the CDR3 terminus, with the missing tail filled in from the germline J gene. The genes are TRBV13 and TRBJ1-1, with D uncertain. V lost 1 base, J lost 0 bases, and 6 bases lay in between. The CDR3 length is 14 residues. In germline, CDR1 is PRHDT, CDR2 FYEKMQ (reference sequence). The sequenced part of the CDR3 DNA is TGTGCCAGCAGCTTAGTCCACTTGAACACTGAA. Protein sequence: CASSLVHLNTE. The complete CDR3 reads CASSLVHLNTEAFF. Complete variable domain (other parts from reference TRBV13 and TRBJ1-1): AAGVIQSPRHLIKEKRETATLKCYPIPRHDTVYWYQQGPGQDPQFLISFYEKMQSDKGSIPDRFSAQQFSDYHSELNMSSLELGDSALYFCASSLVHLNTEAFFGQGTRLTVV.

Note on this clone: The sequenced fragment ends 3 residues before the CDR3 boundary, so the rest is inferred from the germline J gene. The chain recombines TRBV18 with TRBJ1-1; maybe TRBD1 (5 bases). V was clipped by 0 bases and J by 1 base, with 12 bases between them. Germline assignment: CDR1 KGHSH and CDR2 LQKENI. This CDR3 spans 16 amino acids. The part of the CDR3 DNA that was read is TGTGCCAGCTCACCACCGGGGGGTAGGGGGAACACTGAA. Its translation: CASSPPGGRGNTE. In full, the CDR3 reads CASSPPGGRGNTEAFF.

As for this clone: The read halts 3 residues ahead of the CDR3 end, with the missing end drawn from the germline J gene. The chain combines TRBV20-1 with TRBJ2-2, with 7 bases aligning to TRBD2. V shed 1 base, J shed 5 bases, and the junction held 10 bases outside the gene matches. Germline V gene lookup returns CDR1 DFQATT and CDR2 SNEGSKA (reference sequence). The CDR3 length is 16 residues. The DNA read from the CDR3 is TGCAGTGCTAGAGGGGGGTCTAGCGGCCGAACCGGGGAG. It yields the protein CSARGGSSGRTGE. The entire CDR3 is CSARGGSSGRTGELFF.

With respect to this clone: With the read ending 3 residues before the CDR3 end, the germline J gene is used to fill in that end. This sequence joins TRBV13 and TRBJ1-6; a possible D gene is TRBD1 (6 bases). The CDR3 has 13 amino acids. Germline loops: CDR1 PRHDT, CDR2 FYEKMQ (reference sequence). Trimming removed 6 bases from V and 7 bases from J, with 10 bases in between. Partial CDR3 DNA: TGTGCCAGCAGTCTTCAGGGGAATTCACCC. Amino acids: CASSLQGNSP. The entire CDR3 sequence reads CASSLQGNSPLHF.

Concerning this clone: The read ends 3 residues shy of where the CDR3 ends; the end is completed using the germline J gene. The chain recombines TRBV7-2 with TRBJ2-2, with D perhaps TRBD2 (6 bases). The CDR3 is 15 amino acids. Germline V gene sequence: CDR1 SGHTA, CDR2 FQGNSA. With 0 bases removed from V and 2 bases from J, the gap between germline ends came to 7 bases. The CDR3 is CASSLAGGNTGELFF. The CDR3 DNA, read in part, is TGTGCCAGCAGCTTAGCGGGGGGAAACACCGGGGAG.

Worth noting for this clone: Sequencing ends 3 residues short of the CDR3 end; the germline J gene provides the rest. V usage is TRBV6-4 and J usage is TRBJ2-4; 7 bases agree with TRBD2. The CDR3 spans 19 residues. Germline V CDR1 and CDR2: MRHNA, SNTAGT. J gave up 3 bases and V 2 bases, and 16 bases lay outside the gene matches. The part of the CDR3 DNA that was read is TGTGCCAGCAGTGACCCCCTTGCGGGAGCGTTTAGGGTCAAAAACATT. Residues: CASSDPLAGAFRVKNI. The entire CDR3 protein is CASSDPLAGAFRVKNIQYF.

The sequenced CDR3 bases are TGTGCCAGTGCTAGGACTAGCGGGGGGGATACG. This sequence encodes CASARTSGGDT. The full CDR3 sequence reads CASARTSGGDTQYF. This sequence joins TRBV19 and TRBJ2-3, with 14 bases identical to TRBD2. The read ends 3 residues before the CDR3 terminus; that terminus is restored from the germline J gene. After removal of 8 bases from V and 6 bases from J, the junction contained 4 bases not matched to a gene. The CDR3 loop spans 14 amino acids. Germline CDR1 and CDR2: LNHDA and SQIVND (reference sequence).